This is a list of T cell receptor beta chains from one sample in a study of patients and donors after allogeneic stem cell transplantation. TCRdb re-called the RT-PCR reads through MiXCR, storing one row per CDR3 protein. The table lists more than 850,000 distinct CDR3 sequences, roughly 17% of them singletons. Source material: blood, either unsorted or a sorted T cell fraction (not recorded which). These TCRs come from a human donor who was either an allogeneic HSCT recipient or a stem cell or donor lymphocyte infusion donor (not recorded which). It is not recorded whose cells these are; they may come from a transplant donor. Each CDR3 is given with its conserved first and last residue. A D gene is named only where the DNA matches it firmly. Clone size appears in some rows only: once, few, many, or a class for an expanded clone.

-,TRBV21-1,TRBJ2-7,-,CASSRETVPEQYF,TGTGCCAGCAGCAGGGAGACAGTTCCCGAGCAGTACTTC
-,TRBV7-3,TRBJ1-6,-,CASSFGGMGISPLHF,TGTGCCAGCAGCTTCGGAGGGATGGGTATTTCACCCCTCCACTTT
TRBD2,TRBV5-1,TRBJ2-2,few,CASSLLTSGRRSTGELFF,TGCGCCAGCAGCTTGCTGACTAGCGGGAGAAGGAGCACCGGGGAGCTGTTTTTT
TRBD1,TRBV5-1,TRBJ1-2,-,CASSLDDRADYGYTF,TGCGCCAGCAGCTTGGACGACAGGGCGGACTATGGCTACACCTTC
-,TRBV7-6,TRBJ1-5,few,CASSLDPGPNQPQHF,TGTGCCAGCAGCTTAGACCCAGGGCCCAATCAGCCCCAGCATTTT
-,TRBV20-1,TRBJ1-4,few,CSAREGGAEKLFF,TGCAGTGCTAGGGAGGGGGGGGCTGAAAAACTGTTTTTT
TRBD1,TRBV29-1,TRBJ2-7,few,CSVEGQSPYEQYF,TGCAGCGTTGAGGGACAGTCCCCCTACGAGCAGTACTTC
-,TRBV5-4,TRBJ2-7,-,CASSLVSGHQQYF,TGTGCCAGCAGCTTGGTTTCAGGTCACCAGCAGTACTTC
-,TRBV7-6,TRBJ1-6,few,CASSPEVLKSPLHF,TGTGCCAGCAGCCCAGAGGTTTTGAAGTCACCCCTCCACTTT
-,TRBV6-1,TRBJ2-2,-,CASSPEGGPGELFF,TGTGCCAGCAGCCCCGAGGGGGGTCCCGGGGAGCTGTTTTTT
-,TRBV24-1,TRBJ2-1,-,CATSDPRSRGKQFF,TGTGCCACCAGTGATCCAAGGTCCAGGGGCAAGCAGTTCTTC
TRBD1,TRBV12-3/TRBV12-4,TRBJ1-2,many,CASSLGGSSDYGYTF,TGTGCCAGCAGCTTAGGGGGCTCCTCCGACTATGGCTACACCTTC
-,TRBV29-1,TRBJ2-3,-,CSVPVGLGGDTQYF,TGCAGCGTCCCCGTTGGTCTTGGGGGAGATACGCAGTATTTT
-,TRBV5-1,TRBJ1-1,many,CASSFGGPNTEAFF,TGCGCCAGCAGCTTCGGGGGACCGAACACTGAAGCTTTCTTT
TRBD1,TRBV7-2,TRBJ2-7,-,CASSLRTGNDEQYF,TGTGCCAGCAGCTTACGGACAGGGAATGACGAGCAGTACTTC
-,TRBV9,TRBJ1-1,few,CASSVEQGKGTEAFF,TGTGCCAGCAGCGTAGAACAGGGAAAGGGAACTGAAGCTTTCTTT
-,TRBV10-3,TRBJ1-1,few,CAISESAGGNTEAFF,TGTGCCATCAGTGAGTCGGCCGGCGGGAACACTGAAGCTTTCTTT
-,TRBV27,TRBJ1-2,-,CASSLSSDTPHYGYTF,TGTGCCAGCAGTTTGTCCTCTGACACTCCACACTATGGCTACACCTTC
-,TRBV7-8,TRBJ1-5,-,CASSLRAGYSNQPQHF,TGTGCCAGCAGCTTAAGGGCAGGGTATAGCAATCAGCCCCAGCATTTT
-,TRBV9,TRBJ2-7,-,CASSSGNRGLNEQYF,TGTGCCAGCAGCTCAGGGAACAGGGGACTCAACGAGCAGTACTTC
-,TRBV7-6,TRBJ1-1,few,CASSSWAAVGTEAFF,TGTGCCAGCAGCTCCTGGGCTGCCGTCGGGACTGAAGCTTTCTTT
-,TRBV29-1,TRBJ1-1,-,CSVGTGLVTEAFF,TGCAGCGTGGGGACGGGGCTGGTCACTGAAGCTTTCTTT
-,TRBV7-9,TRBJ2-3,-,CASSVGAGEVKDTQYF,TGTGCCAGCAGCGTAGGGGCAGGGGAAGTGAAAGATACGCAGTATTTT
TRBD1,TRBV12-3/TRBV12-4,TRBJ1-6,many,CASRAGTANSPLHF,TGTGCCAGCAGGGCCGGGACAGCTAATTCACCCCTCCACTTT
-,TRBV14,TRBJ2-1,few,CASSRPGTEAYNEQFF,TGTGCCAGCAGCCGACCCGGGACTGAGGCCTACAATGAGCAGTTCTTC
-,TRBV5-1,TRBJ2-7,-,CASSSLGGDIIPYEQYF,TGCGCCAGCAGCTCCCTTGGGGGGGACATTATCCCCTACGAGCAGTACTTC
-,TRBV6-5,TRBJ2-2,-,CASSYSLRRQGRSTGELFF,TGTGCCAGCAGTTACTCGTTAAGGCGGCAGGGAAGGAGTACCGGGGAGCTGTTTTTT
TRBD1,TRBV20-1,TRBJ2-7,-,CSAQDRGYEQYF,TGCAGTGCTCAGGACAGGGGGTACGAGCAGTACTTC
TRBD1,TRBV5-1,TRBJ2-7,many,CASSLRTGEGEQYF,TGCGCCAGCAGCCTCCGGACAGGAGAGGGAGAGCAGTACTTC